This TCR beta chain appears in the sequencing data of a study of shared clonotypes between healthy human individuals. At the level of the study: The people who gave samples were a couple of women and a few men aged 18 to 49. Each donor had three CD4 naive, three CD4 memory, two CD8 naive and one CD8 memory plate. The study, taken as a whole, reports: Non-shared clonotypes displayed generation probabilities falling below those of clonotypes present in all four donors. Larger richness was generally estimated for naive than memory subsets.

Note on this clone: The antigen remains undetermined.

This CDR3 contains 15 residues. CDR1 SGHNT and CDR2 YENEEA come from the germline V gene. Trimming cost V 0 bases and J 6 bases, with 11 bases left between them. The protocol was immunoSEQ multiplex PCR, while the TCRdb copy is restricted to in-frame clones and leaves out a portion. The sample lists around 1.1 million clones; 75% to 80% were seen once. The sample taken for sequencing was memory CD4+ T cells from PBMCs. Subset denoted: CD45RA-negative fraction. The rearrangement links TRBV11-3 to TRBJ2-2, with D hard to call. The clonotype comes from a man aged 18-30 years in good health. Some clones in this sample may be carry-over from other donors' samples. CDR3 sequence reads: CASSLDSPASGELFF. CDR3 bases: TGTGCCAGCAGCTTAGATTCCCCGGCTTCCGGGGAGCTGTTTTTT.